These T cell receptor beta chains were read from a single sample in a study of molecular identifiers for immune sequencing clone quantification. TCRdb ran MiXCR on the PCR reads and lists one entry per CDR3 protein. The sample holds about 19,000 distinct CDR3 sequences, over 20% seen once. Material for sequencing was naive CD8+ T cells from blood, with Jurkat cell RNA spiked in. The receptors shown here come from a human donor in good health. Some libraries in this study had Jurkat cell RNA spiked in. Each CDR3 is given with its conserved first and last residue. A D gene is named only where the DNA matches it firmly. Clone size appears in some rows only: once, few, many, or a class for an expanded clone.

NA	TRBV28	many	TRBJ1-3	TGTGCCAGCGACATAACAGGAAACACCATATATTTT	CASDITGNTIYF
TRBD2	TRBV9	NA	TRBJ2-2	TGTGCCTGCAGCGGTCGTGGGGAGGGCAGGGAAGAGCTGTTTTTT	CACSGRGEGREELFF
NA	TRBV16	few	TRBJ1-2	TGTGCCAGCAGCCAATCAGAGGCAGGGAATGGCTACACCTTC	CASSQSEAGNGYTF
NA	TRBV7-9	NA	TRBJ2-3	TGTGCCAGCAGCTTAGGGCCCCTAGCGCGCACAGATACGCAGTATTTT	CASSLGPLARTDTQYF
TRBD1	TRBV20-1	many	TRBJ1-2	TGCAGTTCCCATCTATACCCAGGGGGCTCATACTATGGCTACACCTTC	CSSHLYPGGSYYGYTF
TRBD2	TRBV7-9	many	TRBJ2-5	TGTGCCAGCCAGATCCTTAGCGGGAGAGGAGAGACCCAGTACTTC	CASQILSGRGETQYF
NA	TRBV28	medium-sized	TRBJ1-5	TGTGCCAGCAGTTTTACCGGGAGGAGCAATCAGCCCCAGCATTTT	CASSFTGRSNQPQHF
TRBD1	TRBV7-2	medium-sized	TRBJ2-4	TGTGCCAGCAGCTTAAGGTACAGGGGTAGGAACATTCAGTACTTC	CASSLRYRGRNIQYF
TRBD2	TRBV7-2	medium-sized	TRBJ2-7	TGTGCCAGCAGCCGGACGTCGGGAGGACGAATCTACGAGCAGTACTTC	CASSRTSGGRIYEQYF
NA	TRBV27	many	TRBJ2-7	TGTGCCAGCAGTTCTACCTACGAGCAGTACTTC	CASSSTYEQYF
TRBD1	TRBV7-8	medium-sized	TRBJ2-2	TGTGCCAGCAGCGTGGACAGGGGCTTAATCCGGGAGCTGTTTTTT	CASSVDRGLIRELFF
NA	TRBV9	many	TRBJ2-7	TGTGCCAGCAGCGTTACGACAGACGGCTCCTACGAGCAGTACTTC	CASSVTTDGSYEQYF
TRBD2	TRBV3-1	many	TRBJ2-5	TGTGCCAGCAGCCTGGCTAGCGGGAGTGCTGAGACCCAGTACTTC	CASSLASGSAETQYF